This T cell receptor beta chain was captured in a study of post-analysis software for immune sequencing data. Study at large: The cohort encompassed relapsing-remitting, secondary progressive and progressive-relapsing multiple sclerosis disease courses.

General study results and limits: Patients carried 4 or 5 TRBV segments more frequently than controls did, and TRBV5-6, TRBV5-1 and TRBV20-1 were among them.

TCR beta libraries were prepared from cDNA with unique molecular identifiers. In TCRdb, the PCR reads were re-called with MiXCR into one record per CDR3 protein. This table has approximately 770,000 distinct CDR3 sequences, around 45% appearing once. The CDR3 contains 12 residues. Looked up from germline, CDR1 is SGHRS and CDR2 is YFSETQ. The germline V and J ends were trimmed by 4 bases and 10 bases, with 12 bases remaining between them. On this clonotype itself: The antigen remains undetermined.

The genes are TRBV5-1 and TRBJ2-1, with D perhaps being TRBD1 or TRBD2 (5 bases each). The sequenced sample was blood. The sequence was obtained from a girl aged 5 to 17 with multiple sclerosis. CDR3 coding DNA: TGCGCCAGCAGCCCATGGGGCGGGGAGCAGTTCTTC. The encoded protein is CASSPWGGEQFF.